This TCR beta chain derives from a study of blood T cell repertoires in COVID-19. Turning to the study itself: Acute-phase and convalescent COVID-19 samples originated in the United States, Italy and Spain. From T cells, B-cell-depleted T cells, or PBMCs came the material, which was cDNA or gDNA.

Methods used by the authors: Estimates of nucleated cell counts were drawn from the amplification of reference gene primers. Clones were read by immunoSEQ multiplex PCR, and TCRdb kept only the in-frame ones, dropping some. The D gene and trimming were derived from the DNA, and the V and J assignments and clone size from that table. The sample lists more than 250,000 clones, about 82% occurring once. Trimming cost V 7 bases and J 3 bases; bases outside gene matches: 11. CDR3 size: 15 residues. Germline CDR1 is LNHDA and CDR2 is SQIVND (reference sequence). Sequenced input: peripheral blood. This TCR was sampled from a woman aged 50 to 65 with acute or convalescent COVID-19. The chain couples TRBV19 to TRBJ1-2; 7 bases map to TRBD1. As DNA, the CDR3 is TGTGCCAGTATGAGAACAGGGGAGGATGACTATGGCTACACCTTC. The encoded protein is CASMRTGEDDYGYTF.